A selection of T cell receptor beta chains follows, all from one sample in a study of control samples from healthy donors and cancer patients. Assay: immunoSEQ multiplex PCR; the TCRdb copy retains only in-frame clones and omits some. The sample has 75,000 to 100,000 clones; roughly 92% are singletons. The source material was blood. These receptors all stem from a human donor in good health. The donor label of this sample is uncertain. Both conserved end residues are part of each CDR3. The order of the fields is J gene, V gene, CDR3 protein.

TRBJ1-1	TRBV21-1	CASSKGKGRTEAFF
TRBJ1-4	TRBV14	CASSQRLANEKLFF
TRBJ2-1	TRBV19	CASSMNLGNEQFF
TRBJ2-2	TRBV5-4	CASSLAGQGNTGELFF
TRBJ2-1	TRBV9	CASSVGSGGAEEQFF
TRBJ2-3	TRBV19	CASSIGPYASTDTQYF
TRBJ2-5	TRBV13	CASSLRREIQETQYF
TRBJ1-2	TRBV12-3/TRBV12-4	CASSLGRYGYTF
TRBJ1-1	TRBV19	CASSRVLNTEAFF
TRBJ1-3	TRBV6-4	CASRLDSSGNTIYF
TRBJ1-1	TRBV6-6	CASSKGTDGEAFF
TRBJ2-1	TRBV2	CASSTGTYNEQFF
TRBJ2-3	TRBV15	CATSRDVGAGDTQYF
TRBJ1-1	TRBV27	CASSLAGGWGRTEAFF
TRBJ1-5	TRBV10-3	CATQKGRDRGQNQPQHF
TRBJ1-2	TRBV6-2/TRBV6-3	CASSSQNEKRDGYTF
TRBJ2-5	TRBV7-2	CASSLSASGGETQYF
TRBJ2-3	TRBV5-4	CASSYRDSTDTQYF
TRBJ2-1	TRBV5-1	CASRPGTGDNNEQFF
TRBJ1-2	TRBV6-5	CASSSLDNSFYGYTF
TRBJ1-1	TRBV18	CASSSSGPSIQPRNTEAFF
TRBJ2-3	TRBV19	CASSIVPAGWTDTQYF
TRBJ1-1	TRBV19	CASSTTGPEAFF
TRBJ1-2	TRBV6-5	CASSYSSTGGYTF
TRBJ2-3	TRBV3-1/TRBV3-2	CASSQELVRVAGTDTQYF
TRBJ2-3	TRBV19	CASSIRDRASTDTQYF
TRBJ1-1	TRBV24-1	CAAQGVNTEAFF
TRBJ1-2	TRBV5-4	CASSPATALGYGYTF
TRBJ1-4	TRBV7-9	CASSIAGGPKREKLFF
TRBJ1-3	TRBV10-3	CAISGAGATSGNTIYF
TRBJ1-6	TRBV4-2	CASSPWMGQGGGIYSPLHF
TRBJ2-1	TRBV30	CAWSEGGGQFF
TRBJ2-1	TRBV6-5	CASSSTGGRNEQFF
TRBJ2-3	TRBV6-6	CASSLDMTTDTQYF
TRBJ1-6	TRBV5-1	CASSLGDSGNSPLHF
TRBJ2-1	TRBV6-2/TRBV6-3	CASSPVEMALNEQFF
TRBJ1-4	TRBV19	CASTPRDLREKGEKLFF
TRBJ1-1	TRBV6-6	CASIRSGGISMNTEAFF
TRBJ1-3	TRBV7-2	CASSLGQPGNTIYF
TRBJ2-1	TRBV7-9	CASSRLYAGEQFF
TRBJ1-2	TRBV5-6	CASSLERETVYGYTF
TRBJ2-2	TRBV15	CATSRDTGAVTGELFF
TRBJ2-1	TRBV1	CTSSQEPRTSGGGEQFF
TRBJ1-5	TRBV7-9	CASSLAMESEPQHF
TRBJ2-3	TRBV5-1	CASKNAPGTGGDTQYF
TRBJ2-3	TRBV9	CASSLPAGDTQYF
TRBJ1-6	TRBV9	CASSEQDSYNSPLHF
TRBJ2-5	TRBV11-2	CASSLGPASETQYF
TRBJ1-2	TRBV6-5	CASSYAGLNYGYTF
TRBJ2-1	TRBV20-1	CSAKNYNEQFF
TRBJ2-2	TRBV5-5	CASSPDRRNTGELFF
TRBJ1-1	TRBV6-5	CASSPPRGLNTEAFF
TRBJ2-7	TRBV5-1	CASSLAGRLSEQYF
TRBJ1-1	TRBV4-1	CASSRDREAEAFF
TRBJ1-1	TRBV9	CASSVRGGPEAFF
TRBJ1-6	TRBV7-9	CASSMTGTGDSPLHF
TRBJ2-3	TRBV7-2	CASSPLNVLTTDTQYF